The next 9 T cell receptor beta chains were all read from a single sample in a study of blood T cell repertoires in COVID-19 (dated by TCRdb to about 2020). To prepare the library, the immunoSEQ multiplex PCR assay was applied. The table comes from immuneACCESS by way of TCRdb, which keeps in-frame sequences with V and J called. Part of the clones is missing from these tables; in studies checked, under half for an unresolved V gene and the rest for unknown reasons. Here the sample has about 110,000 clones; roughly 88% occur a single time. The ten largest clones represent 6.8% of the sample. Sequencing input: peripheral blood. The receptor source for this set is a man in his fifties or sixties with active or convalescent COVID-19.

The V call is TRBV20-1, the J call TRBJ1-5; D is ambiguous. Trimming removed 6 bases at V and 9 bases at J, with 12 bases between. The germline V gene has CDR1 DFQATT and CDR2 SNEGSKA (reference sequence). The CDR3 extends over 11 amino acids. CDR3 amino acids: CSAITEGPQHF. The CDR3 nucleotides read TGCAGTGCCATCACCGAGGGGCCCCAGCATTTT.

The rearrangement uses TRBV29-1 and TRBJ1-4; TRBD1 agrees at 8 bases. CDR3 length: 14 residues. Germline V CDR1 and CDR2: SQVTM, ANQGSEA. J lost 6 bases, V lost 4 bases, and 7 bases had no gene match. CDR3 residues: CSVASTGGDEKLFF. The CDR3 region has the DNA TGCAGCGTTGCGAGTACAGGGGGGGATGAAAAACTGTTTTTT. Together with reference TRBV29-1 and TRBJ1-4, the CDR3 gives the full variable domain: SAVISQKPSRDICQRGTSLTIQCQVDSQVTMMFWYRQQPGQSLTLIATANQGSEATYESGFVIDKFPISRPNLTFSTLTVSNMSPEDSSIYLCSVASTGGDEKLFFGSGTQLSVL.

The genes are TRBV5-1 and TRBJ2-1; the match to TRBD2 covers 9 bases. The CDR3 is 17 amino acids. Germline values: CDR1 SGHRS, CDR2 YFSETQ. The V gene end was trimmed by 1 base and the J gene end by 2 bases; junction bases not matched to a gene: 7. The CDR3 loop reads CASSLFPPSGAYNEQFF. Here the CDR3 DNA reads TGCGCCAGCAGCTTGTTCCCCCCTAGCGGGGCCTACAATGAGCAGTTCTTC.

The chain has TRBV6-5 and TRBJ2-1; 8 bases line up with TRBD2. Trimming removed 6 bases from V and 5 bases from J; junction bases left unmatched: 6. The CDR3 is made up of 14 amino acids. Germline values: CDR1 MNHEY, CDR2 SVGAGI. The CDR3, as DNA: TGTGCCAGCAGGGGACTAGGAGGACACAATGAGCAGTTCTTC. It specifies CASRGLGGHNEQFF.

Only a few counts were recorded for this clone. The chain links TRBV6-2 or TRBV6-3 to TRBJ2-7, with 13 bases lining up with TRBD2. CDR1 and CDR2 from the germline V gene are MNHEY and SVGEGT. Trimming took 2 bases from V and 12 from J; bases not matched to a gene: 4. The CDR3 extends over 13 amino acids. Here the CDR3 DNA reads TGTGCCAGCAGTTACGGGACTAGCGGGGAGTTGTACTTC. Protein: CASSYGTSGELYF.

The chain is built from TRBV2 and TRBJ1-6; 8 bases line up with TRBD1. CDR1 and CDR2 from the germline V gene are SNHLY and FYNNEI. This CDR3 is built from 16 residues. The junction had 8 bases not matched to a gene; V was cut back by 3 bases and J by 7 bases. This CDR3 is CASSDPGQGLNSPLHF. As DNA, the CDR3 is TGTGCCAGCAGTGACCCCGGACAGGGACTAAATTCACCCCTCCACTTT. Combining the CDR3 with reference TRBV2 and TRBJ1-6 gives the whole variable domain EPEVTQTPSHQVTQMGQEVILRCVPISNHLYFYWYRQILGQKVEFLVSFYNNEISEKSEIFDDQFSVERPDGSNFTLKIRSTKLEDSAMYFCASSDPGQGLNSPLHFGNGTRLTVT.

This chain links TRBV5-1 with TRBJ2-2, with 8 bases aligning to TRBD1. The CDR3 covers 15 residues. Germline assignment: CDR1 SGHRS and CDR2 YFSETQ. Unmatched junction bases numbered 5, after V lost 2 bases and J lost 5 bases. The CDR3 DNA follows: TGCGCCAGCAGCTTCGGGACAGGTCGAACCGGGGAGCTGTTTTTT. Protein product: CASSFGTGRTGELFF.

The chain uses TRBV28 and TRBJ1-2; D remains unclear. Per the germline V gene, CDR1 is MDHEN and CDR2 is SYDVKM. Trimming cost V 4 bases and J 6 bases, with 12 bases left between them. The CDR3 is made up of 13 amino acids. The CDR3 DNA follows: TGTGCCAGCAGTTCCCTCGGAGGTGATGGCTACACCTTC. Translating it yields CASSSLGGDGYTF.

The chain uses TRBV19 and TRBJ1-1; unclear D gene. Germline V gene sequence: CDR1 LNHDA, CDR2 SQIVND (reference sequence). The V end was cut by 7 bases, the J end by 4 bases, with 16 bases between. This CDR3 contains 14 residues. DNA of the CDR3: TGTGCCAGTACCGCGGCGAATGGAGGCACTGAAGCTTTCTTT. Translation gives CASTAANGGTEAFF. Supplemented by reference TRBV19 and TRBJ1-1, the full variable domain reads DGGITQSPKYLFRKEGQNVTLSCEQNLNHDAMYWYRQDPGQGLRLIYYSQIVNDFQKGDIAEGYSVSREKKESFPLTVTSAQKNPTAFYLCASTAANGGTEAFFGQGTRLTVV.